Sequencing of this TCR beta chain was carried out in a study of long-term antiretroviral therapy in people with HIV. CDR1 and CDR2 (germline): MNHEY, SVGAGI. The V end lost 0 bases, the J end lost 2 bases, and 3 bases lay between the germline ends. CDR3 length: 13 amino acids. Sequencing used immunoSEQ v3.0 at survey level. Measured with immunoSEQ multiplex PCR; TCRdb has only the in-frame clones, and not every one. The sample includes under 45,000 clones, more than 80% of them seen just once. The study's findings and limits: Clones with expansion before ART led the repertoire at all time points. ART adherence was not documented, and neither viral resistance nor therapy changes had any data.

This clone was recorded once. The antigen is unknown. HIV-positive participants all received treatment in the United States. Roughly 0.95-11 million cryopreserved PBMC were held in samples before DNA extraction. This sequence joins TRBV6-5 and TRBJ2-3, with unresolved D. This clonotype was sampled from a man aged 25 to 45 with HIV. The sequenced sample was unsorted PBMCs, obtained 3.4 years after starting antiretroviral therapy. As DNA, the CDR3 is TGTGCCAGCAGTTACTCGACCACAGATACGCAGTATTTT. Protein: CASSYSTTDTQYF.